These 20 T cell receptor beta chains were all obtained from the same sample, sequenced in a study of blood T cell repertoires in COVID-19. TCRdb's copy holds only in-frame clones and misses some; the assay was immunoSEQ multiplex PCR. The data contain roughly 91,000 clones, 76% of them singletons. Sequenced material: peripheral blood. The receptors were sampled from a man in his 70s with acute or convalescent COVID-19.

The gene calls are TRBV5-8 and TRBJ2-6; D is unclear. Trimming pared 7 bases from V and 0 bases from J, leaving 5 bases between. The CDR3 totals 13 residues. Per the germline V gene, CDR1 is SGHTS and CDR2 is YDEGEE. The CDR3 nucleotides are TGTGCCAGCCAAAACTCTGGGGCCAACGTCCTGACTTTC. Its translation is CASQNSGANVLTF. Full variable domain (missing parts from reference TRBV5-8 and TRBJ2-6): EAGVTQSPTHLIKTRGQQATLRCSPISGHTSVYWYQQALGLGLQFLLWYDEGEERNRGNFPPRFSGRQFPNYSSELNVNALELEDSALYLCASQNSGANVLTFGAGSRLTVL.

This clone has a single count. The V and J genes are TRBV5-1 and TRBJ1-5; 9 nucleotides line up with TRBD1. CDR1 SGHRS and CDR2 YFSETQ come from the germline V gene. This CDR3 spans 15 amino acids. The V gene end was trimmed by 4 bases and the J gene end by 4 bases; junction bases not matched to a gene: 6. The CDR3 region has the DNA TGCGCCAGCAGCCCGGGGGACAGGGAAAATCAGCCCCAGCATTTT. This gives the protein CASSPGDRENQPQHF. The whole variable domain, filled in from reference TRBV5-1 and TRBJ1-5, reads KAGVTQTPRYLIKTRGQQVTLSCSPISGHRSVSWYQQTPGQGLQFLFEYFSETQRNKGNFPGRFSGRQFSNSRSEMNVSTLELGDSALYLCASSPGDRENQPQHFGDGTRLSIL.

The CDR3 region is CASSQVGPRPLHF. CDR3 in DNA: TGTGCCAGCAGCCAAGTGGGGCCTCGACCCCTCCACTTT. The genes are TRBV14 and TRBJ1-6; D may be TRBD1 (5 bases). The CDR3 sequence is 13 residues long. V was shortened by 1 base and J by 12 bases, with 10 bases between the two germline ends. CDR1 and CDR2 (germline): SGHDN, FVKESK.

This clone was counted only a few times. J is TRBJ1-3 and V is TRBV29-1; 10 positions match TRBD1. Germline lookup yields CDR1 SQVTM and CDR2 ANQGSEA. This CDR3 region has 14 residues. J gave up 2 bases and V 4 bases, and 2 bases lay outside the gene matches. The DNA of the CDR3 is TGCAGCGTTGGACAGGGGGCTGCTGGAAACACCATATATTTT. It specifies CSVGQGAAGNTIYF.

The genes are TRBV18 and TRBJ1-2; tentative D call: TRBD1 (5 bases). The CDR3 has 15 amino acids. The germline V and J ends were trimmed by 2 bases and 6 bases, with 16 bases remaining between them. Germline V gene data show CDR1 as KGHSH and CDR2 as LQKENI. CDR3 nucleotide sequence: TGTGCCAGCTCACCAACAGGAAAGGGGATGAATGGCTACACCTTC. Its protein is CASSPTGKGMNGYTF.

The V and J genes are TRBV24-1 and TRBJ1-2, with D possibly matching TRBD1 (5 bases). Germline values: CDR1 KGHDR, CDR2 SFDVKD. The CDR3 sequence is 12 residues long. Trimming removed 5 bases from V and 5 bases from J, with 8 bases in between. This CDR3 reads CATSGTGYGYTF. Written as DNA, the CDR3 is TGTGCCACCAGTGGAACAGGATATGGCTACACCTTC.

This chain links TRBV27 with TRBJ2-1; 10 nucleotides match TRBD2. CDR3 size: 15 residues. In germline, CDR1 is MNHEY, CDR2 SMNVEV (reference sequence). V lost 3 bases to trimming and J lost 10 bases; unmatched junction nucleotides: 9. The CDR3 loop is CASSFEGLATEEQFF. Here the CDR3 DNA reads TGTGCCAGCAGTTTTGAGGGACTAGCGACCGAGGAGCAGTTCTTC.

V is TRBV9 and J is TRBJ1-2; 9 nucleotides match TRBD1. With 4 bases clipped from V and 8 bases from J, the junction kept 9 bases outside the gene matches. The CDR3 has 14 amino acids. Germline CDR1 is SGDLS and CDR2 is YYNGEE. The CDR3 here is CASSLLGQGIGYTF. The CDR3 DNA reads TGTGCCAGCAGCCTTCTGGGACAGGGTATAGGCTACACCTTC.

V is TRBV9 and J is TRBJ2-3, with TRBD2 matching 11 bases. Germline values: CDR1 SGDLS, CDR2 YYNGEE. The CDR3 length is 14 residues. The V and J ends lost 4 bases and 5 bases, in that order; junction bases with no gene match: 3. The CDR3 sequence is CASSPGLAGDTQYF. Written as DNA, the CDR3 is TGTGCCAGCAGCCCCGGACTAGCGGGAGATACGCAGTATTTT.

The chain recombines TRBV6-5 with TRBJ2-5, with TRBD2 identical over 7 bases. The CDR3 sequence is 13 residues long. V gave up 2 bases and J gave up 6 bases; unmatched junction bases: 3. Germline V gene data show CDR1 as MNHEY and CDR2 as SVGAGI. The DNA for the CDR3 is TGTGCCAGCAGTTACAGGGGAGGGAAGACCCAGTACTTC. It specifies CASSYRGGKTQYF.

The chain employs TRBV15 and TRBJ1-5; tentative D call: TRBD1 (5 bases). Germline-derived CDR1 and CDR2 are LNHNV and YYDKDF (reference sequence). The CDR3 has 14 amino acids. The V and J ends lost 0 bases and 4 bases respectively, with 7 bases between them. The CDR3 sequence: CATSRDGGNQPQHF. The CDR3 DNA sequence: TGTGCCACCAGCAGAGATGGGGGGAATCAGCCCCAGCATTTT.

This chain links TRBV29-1 with TRBJ2-7, with a possible D match to TRBD2 (6 bases). Germline V gene data show CDR1 as SQVTM and CDR2 as ANQGSEA. The CDR3 has 13 residues. V lost 3 bases, J lost 1 base, and 10 bases lay in between. The CDR3 DNA is TGCAGCGTTGAGGGCGGGATATCCTACGAGCAGTACTTC. This gives the protein CSVEGGISYEQYF.

The V gene is TRBV7-3, the J gene TRBJ2-3; 11 positions match TRBD2. Unmatched junction bases numbered 2, after V lost 3 bases and J lost 0 bases. This CDR3 contains 16 residues. CDR1 SGHTA and CDR2 FQGTGA come from the germline V gene. The CDR3 bases are TGTGCCAGCAGCTTGACTAGCGGGGCCAGCACAGATACGCAGTATTTT. Protein sequence: CASSLTSGASTDTQYF.

The gene calls are TRBV5-1 and TRBJ2-3; 8 nucleotides line up with TRBD2. The CDR3 is made up of 15 amino acids. V shed 4 bases and J 2 bases; nucleotides not matched to a gene: 6. Germline CDR1 SGHRS, CDR2 YFSETQ. The CDR3 reads CASSRGGLSTDTQYF. The CDR3 DNA reads as TGCGCCAGCAGCCGGGGGGGCCTTTCCACAGATACGCAGTATTTT.

This chain joins TRBV5-1 and TRBJ2-2; tentative D call: TRBD1 (6 bases). The ends were cut back, 4 bases at V and 7 bases at J, with 17 bases in the middle. The CDR3 contains 15 residues. Germline-derived CDR1 and CDR2 are SGHRS and YFSETQ. The CDR3 loop reads CASSKEKTGYGELFF. CDR3 coding DNA: TGCGCCAGCAGCAAGGAAAAGACAGGATACGGGGAGCTGTTTTTT.

This clone was observed a single time. The rearrangement uses TRBV9 and TRBJ2-1, with D unresolved. The length of the CDR3 is 14 residues. Trimming shortened V by 2 bases and J by 4 bases, and 10 bases separated the two germline ends. Germline V gene sequence: CDR1 SGDLS, CDR2 YYNGEE. CDR3 amino acids: CASSVNWQYNEQFF. Written as DNA, the CDR3 is TGTGCCAGCAGCGTTAATTGGCAGTACAATGAGCAGTTCTTC.

The chain is built from TRBV5-1 and TRBJ1-2; D possibly corresponds to TRBD1 (6 bases). The CDR3 loop spans 16 amino acids. Germline CDR1 and CDR2: SGHRS and YFSETQ. V lost 0 bases, J lost 1 base, and 13 bases lay in between. The CDR3, as DNA: TGCGCCAGCAGCTTGGGGTTACAGGGACGTAACTATGGCTACACCTTC. The encoded protein is CASSLGLQGRNYGYTF.

The rearrangement joins TRBV28 to TRBJ2-3; 11 bases are a match to TRBD2. This CDR3 has 17 residues. The ends lost 1 base at V and 5 bases at J; junction bases unmatched: 8. Germline assignment: CDR1 MDHEN and CDR2 SYDVKM. The CDR3 coding sequence is TGTGCCAGCAGTTTATCAGGTAGCGGGAGGGCCAGAGATACGCAGTATTTT. Amino acid sequence: CASSLSGSGRARDTQYF.

On this clone: One end of the junction varies from germline; a read error may be responsible. The chain has TRBV2 and TRBJ1-1; 7 bases are a match to TRBD1. Germline assignment: CDR1 SNHLY and CDR2 FYNNEI. The CDR3 has 13 residues. The CDR3 coding sequence is TGTGCCAGCAGTTCACAGGGGAACGCTGAAGCTTTCTTT. This codes for CASSSQGNAEAFF.

This clone was picked up a small number of times. V usage is TRBV5-1 and J usage is TRBJ1-1; TRBD1 agrees at 7 bases. The junction had 6 bases not matched to a gene; V was cut back by 5 bases and J by 5 bases. CDR3 length: 13 residues. Germline assignment: CDR1 SGHRS and CDR2 YFSETQ. CDR3 DNA: TGCGCCAGCAGTGAGGGGGCAGGGACTGAAGCTTTCTTT. This sequence encodes CASSEGAGTEAFF.